What follows are 13 T cell receptor beta chains derived from one specimen sequenced in a study of early T cells in non-severe SARS-CoV-2 infection. TCRdb passed the 5' RACE reads through MiXCR, listing each CDR3 protein once. The profile shows under 60,000 distinct CDR3 sequences, less than 10% of them singletons. This specimen consisted of whole blood, obtained at baseline. Receptors originate from an adult who was a healthcare worker with PCR-confirmed SARS-CoV-2 infection or an uninfected control (not recorded which).

The J gene is TRBJ1-1, the V gene TRBV11-2; possibly TRBD1 for D (6 bases). Germline CDR1 reads SGHAT; CDR2 reads FQNNGV. This CDR3 comprises 18 residues. With 1 base removed from V and 5 bases from J, the gap between germline ends came to 23 bases. CDR3 loop: CASSLVATGLGRRTEAFF. Written as DNA, the CDR3 is TGTGCCAGCAGCTTAGTGGCGACAGGCCTTGGACGGAGGACTGAAGCTTTCTTT.

This chain uses TRBV3-1 with TRBJ2-3; the match to TRBD1 covers 9 bases. Germline lookup yields CDR1 LGHDT and CDR2 YNNKEL (reference sequence). With V trimmed by 1 base and J by 5 bases, 10 bases remained unmatched. CDR3 length: 17 residues. The CDR3 loop is CASSQGGGGQGGDTQYF. DNA for the CDR3: TGTGCCAGCAGCCAAGGTGGAGGGGGACAGGGAGGAGATACGCAGTATTTT.

The chain employs TRBV7-6 and TRBJ1-1; 8 bases are a match to TRBD1. This CDR3 is built from 15 residues. From germline, CDR1 is SGHVS and CDR2 FNYEAQ. Trimming took 4 bases from V and 3 from J; bases not matched to a gene: 7. Written as DNA, the CDR3 is TGTGCCAGCAGCTCGCAGGGGGCGGGGGACACTGAAGCTTTCTTT. Amino acids: CASSSQGAGDTEAFF. The complete variable domain, with remaining parts taken from reference TRBV7-6 and TRBJ1-1, reads GAGVSQSPRYKVTKRGQDVALRCDPISGHVSLYWYRQALGQGPEFLTYFNYEAQQDKSGLPNDRFSAERPEGSISTLTIQRTEQRDSAMYRCASSSQGAGDTEAFFGQGTRLTVV.

The J gene is TRBJ2-7, the V gene TRBV6-1, with D maybe TRBD2 (5 bases). V was cut by 4 bases and J by 1 base, with 11 bases left in between. The CDR3 is made up of 14 amino acids. The germline gives CDR1 MNHNS, CDR2 SASEGT. CDR3 sequence reads: CASSAFGNSYEQYF. The CDR3 bases are TGTGCCAGCAGTGCTTTCGGGAATTCCTACGAGCAGTACTTC.

V gene TRBV12-3 or TRBV12-4 combines with J gene TRBJ1-2; tentative D call: TRBD1 (5 bases). Trimming took off 3 bases at V and 3 bases at J, with 8 bases between the two ends. The CDR3 loop spans 13 amino acids. The CDR3, as DNA: TGTGCCAGCAGTTTGGGGCAGGACTATGGCTACACCTTC. Translation gives CASSLGQDYGYTF.

This clonotype was picked up many times. The chain uses TRBV6-2 or TRBV6-3 and TRBJ2-7, with TRBD1 identical over 11 bases. Germline V gives CDR1 MNHEY, CDR2 SVGEGT. The CDR3 runs 15 residues. V was clipped by 4 bases and J by 1 base; unmatched bases: 3. CDR3 residues: CASSSGQGASYEQYF. CDR3 nucleotide sequence: TGTGCCAGCAGTTCCGGACAGGGGGCTTCCTACGAGCAGTACTTC.

The genes are TRBV11-2 and TRBJ1-1; possible D gene TRBD1, 5 bases. The CDR3 loop spans 13 amino acids. Germline V gives CDR1 SGHAT, CDR2 FQNNGV. Between the trimmed V and J ends, which lost 3 bases and 4 bases, there was a span of 9 bases. The CDR3 nucleotides read TGTGCCAGCAGCTTCGTGGGGGGCACTGAAGCTTTCTTT. Its protein is CASSFVGGTEAFF. The full variable domain, completed using reference TRBV11-2 and TRBJ1-1, is EAGVAQSPRYKIIEKRQSVAFWCNPISGHATLYWYQQILGQGPKLLIQFQNNGVVDDSQLPKDRFSAERLKGVDSTLKIQPAKLEDSAVYLCASSFVGGTEAFFGQGTRLTVV.

This clonotype was detected many times. This chain connects TRBV7-6 to TRBJ2-7; D possibly matches TRBD1 or TRBD2 (5 bases each). Looked up from germline, CDR1 is SGHVS and CDR2 is FNYEAQ. This CDR3 is built from 12 residues. V was trimmed by 4 bases and J by 6 bases, leaving 10 bases between them. CDR3 in DNA: TGTGCCAGCAGCTCGGGGCTGGGCGAGCAGTACTTC. This gives the protein CASSSGLGEQYF.

Details on this clonotype: Its ends do not fully match the called genes, so a read error is possible. This sequence joins TRBV2 and TRBJ1-1, with 11 bases matching TRBD1. Germline values: CDR1 SNHLY, CDR2 FYNNEI. The CDR3 contains 12 residues. The CDR3 reads CASSVDRGRPSF. The CDR3 DNA reads as TGTGCCAGCAGCGTGGACAGGGGGCGGCCCTCGTTT.

The chain joins TRBV20-1 to TRBJ2-1, with 7 bases fitting TRBD2. The germline V gene has CDR1 DFQATT and CDR2 SNEGSKA (reference sequence). V trimming: 4 bases; J trimming: 0 bases; junction bases outside the gene matches: 9. This CDR3 comprises 16 residues. DNA for the CDR3: TGCAGTGCTACCTGGACTAGTCTAAGCTCCTACAATGAGCAGTTCTTC. Its translation: CSATWTSLSSYNEQFF.

At least ten counts were recorded for this clonotype. The chain links TRBV5-1 to TRBJ2-1; 10 nucleotides align to TRBD2. The CDR3 runs to 15 residues. The V gene end was trimmed by 4 bases and the J gene end by 1 base; junction bases not matched to a gene: 2. Germline V gene data show CDR1 as SGHRS and CDR2 as YFSETQ. The CDR3 is CASSGAGGSYNEQFF. The CDR3 nucleotides are TGCGCCAGCAGCGGAGCGGGGGGGTCCTACAATGAGCAGTTCTTC.

This clonotype appeared a single time. The V call is TRBV28, the J call TRBJ2-7; tentative D call: TRBD1 (5 bases). The germline V gene encodes CDR1 MDHEN and CDR2 SYDVKM. V was pared by 5 bases and J by 5 bases, with 19 bases between. The length of the CDR3 is 15 residues. DNA of the CDR3: TGTGCCAGCAGTCCGGCAGGTGGGGCACTCGACGAGCAGTACTTC. This translates into CASSPAGGALDEQYF.

This clonotype was recorded at least ten times. The chain employs TRBV7-2 and TRBJ2-5; D may match TRBD1 or TRBD2 (5 bases each). CDR1 SGHTA and CDR2 FQGNSA come from the germline V gene. Trimming took 6 bases from V and 0 from J, leaving 11 bases between them. CDR3 length: 14 amino acids. CDR3 DNA sequence: TGTGCCAGCAGGGAGAGGGGCTACCAAGAGACCCAGTACTTC. Encoded protein: CASRERGYQETQYF. The full variable domain, with the rest looked up from reference TRBV7-2 and TRBJ2-5, is GAGVSQSPSNKVTEKGKDVELRCDPISGHTALYWYRQSLGQGLEFLIYFQGNSAPDKSGLPSDRFSAERTGGSVSTLTIQRTQQEDSAVYLCASRERGYQETQYFGPGTRLLVL.